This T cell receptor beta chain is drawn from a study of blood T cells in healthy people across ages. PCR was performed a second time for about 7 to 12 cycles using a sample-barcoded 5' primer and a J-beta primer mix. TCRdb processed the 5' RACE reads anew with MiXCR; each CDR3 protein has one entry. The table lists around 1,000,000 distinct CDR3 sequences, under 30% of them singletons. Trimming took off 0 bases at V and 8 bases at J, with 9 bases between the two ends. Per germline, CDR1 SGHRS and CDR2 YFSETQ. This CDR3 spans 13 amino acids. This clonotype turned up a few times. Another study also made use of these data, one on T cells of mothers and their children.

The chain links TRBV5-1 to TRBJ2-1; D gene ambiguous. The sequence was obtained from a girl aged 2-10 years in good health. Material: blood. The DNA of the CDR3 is TGCGCCAGCAGCTTGGAGGTTGGGGATGAGCAGTTCTTC. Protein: CASSLEVGDEQFF.